This T cell receptor beta chain is drawn from a study of blood T cell repertoires in COVID-19. Across the whole study: The samples span acute and convalescent COVID-19 from the United States, Italy and Spain. The cDNA or gDNA used as material had been derived from T cells, B-cell-depleted T cells, or PBMCs.

V was shortened by 8 bases and J by 2 bases, with 13 bases between the two germline ends. Germline values: CDR1 MGHDK, CDR2 SYGVNS. The CDR3 covers 14 residues. Original data processing: Amplification from reference gene primers served as the basis for estimated nucleated cell counts. Produced via immunoSEQ multiplex PCR; TCRdb's table is partial and in-frame only. The DNA was the basis for D and trimming; V, J and clone size are from that table. The sample gives about 200,000 clones, about 88% of which show up once; 5% to 7.5% is in the top ten. Material: peripheral blood. The chain couples TRBV25-1 to TRBJ2-4; possibly TRBD2 for D (5 bases). The source is a middle-aged woman who had recovered from COVID-19. The CDR3: CASQELGSKNIQYF. In DNA form, the CDR3 reads TGTGCCAGCCAAGAACTAGGATCCAAAAACATTCAGTACTTC.